This T cell receptor (beta chain) was sequenced for a study of blood T cells in healthy people across ages. Study findings and constraints: CMV status of donors was unknown, possibly confounding expanded clonotype changes. While age rose, TCR beta diversity per million T cells dropped in a roughly linear way.

A J-beta primer mix and a sample-barcoded 5' primer were used in a second PCR of about 7 to 12 cycles. Individual samples furnished no less than 3 million CDR3-containing paired-end reads apiece. TCRdb re-called the 5' RACE reads through MiXCR, storing one row per CDR3 protein. The data hold 730,000 or so distinct CDR3 sequences, with 43% observed a single time. The CDR3 consists of 14 residues. Germline assignment: CDR1 MGHDK and CDR2 SYGVNS. A word on this clonotype: The antigen remains undetermined.

V usage is TRBV25-1 and J usage is TRBJ2-7; 9 nucleotides match TRBD2. Gene TRBJ2-5 matches the end of the DNA better, so the J call may be wrong. The receptor was isolated from an older woman in good health. Sequenced input: blood. Written as DNA, the CDR3 is TGTGCCAGCAGTGAGGGCGGGAGGGCCAGGACCCAGTACTTC. Translation: CASSEGGRARTQYF.